This paragraph reports one TCR beta chain. The antigen is undetermined. The sample is drawn from a study of a mutant IDH1 vaccine in newly diagnosed glioma. Study information: With temozolomide cycles, or 4-6 weeks after radiotherapy alone, vaccination was started. Those enrolled had earlier been treated with radiotherapy, temozolomide, or both, mostly both.

Clones were sequenced by immunoSEQ multiplex PCR, and TCRdb holds only the in-frame ones, with some missing. The data show roughly 61,000 clones, about four fifths seen once. This CDR3 has 13 amino acids. Per the germline V gene, CDR1 is LNHDA and CDR2 is SQIVND (reference sequence). Deletions cut 10 bases from V and 0 bases from J, with 10 bases between. The time point is: week 11, during vaccination. Topical imiquimod was applied with each vaccine dose, which held 300 ug of mutant IDH1 20-mer peptide. The clonotype comes from a man over 45 with glioma. The chain has TRBV19 and TRBJ1-5; weak D call: TRBD1 (6 bases). This specimen consisted of PBMCs, obtained from a glioma patient whose treatment included an IDH1 peptide vaccine. CDR3 bases: TGTGCCACCACAGGGTATAGCAATCAGCCCCAGCATTTT. This gives the protein CATTGYSNQPQHF.